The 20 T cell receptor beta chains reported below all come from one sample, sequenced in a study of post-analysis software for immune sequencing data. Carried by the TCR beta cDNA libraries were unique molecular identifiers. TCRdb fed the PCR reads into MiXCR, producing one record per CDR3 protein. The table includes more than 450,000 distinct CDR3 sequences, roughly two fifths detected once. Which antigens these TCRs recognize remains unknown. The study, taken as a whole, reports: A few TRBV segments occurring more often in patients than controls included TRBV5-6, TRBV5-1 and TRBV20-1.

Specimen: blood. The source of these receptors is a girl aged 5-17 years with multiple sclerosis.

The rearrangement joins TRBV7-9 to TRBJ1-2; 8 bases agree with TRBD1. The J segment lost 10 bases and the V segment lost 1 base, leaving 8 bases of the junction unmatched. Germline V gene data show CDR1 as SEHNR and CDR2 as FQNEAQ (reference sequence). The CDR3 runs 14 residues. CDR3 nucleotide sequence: TGTGCCAGCAGCTTAGGACAGGGGAGCTGGGACTACACCTTC. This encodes CASSLGQGSWDYTF.

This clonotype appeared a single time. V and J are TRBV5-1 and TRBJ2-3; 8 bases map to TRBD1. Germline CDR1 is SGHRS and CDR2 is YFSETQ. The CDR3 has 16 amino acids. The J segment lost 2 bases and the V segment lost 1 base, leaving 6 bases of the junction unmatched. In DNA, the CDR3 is TGCGCCAGCAGCTTGTCCCGGACAGGGAACACAGATACGCAGTATTTT. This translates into CASSLSRTGNTDTQYF.

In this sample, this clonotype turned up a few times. The CDR3 DNA is TGTGCCAGCAGCTTGGAGCACTACGAGCAGTACTTC. Encoded protein: CASSLEHYEQYF. This chain joins TRBV5-6 and TRBJ2-7, with D unclear. V lost 0 bases to trimming and J lost 3 bases, with 4 bases between them. The germline gives CDR1 SGHDT, CDR2 YYEEEE. There are 12 residues in the CDR3.

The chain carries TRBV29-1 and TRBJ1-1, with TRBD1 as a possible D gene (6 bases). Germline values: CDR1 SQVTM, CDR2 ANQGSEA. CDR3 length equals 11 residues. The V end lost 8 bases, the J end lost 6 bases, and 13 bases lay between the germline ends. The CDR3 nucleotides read TGCAGCCACAAGGGGGGAGCTGAAGCTTTCTTT. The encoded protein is CSHKGGAEAFF. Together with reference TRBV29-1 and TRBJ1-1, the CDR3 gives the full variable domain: SAVISQKPSRDICQRGTSLTIQCQVDSQVTMMFWYRQQPGQSLTLIATANQGSEATYESGFVIDKFPISRPNLTFSTLTVSNMSPEDSSIYLCSHKGGAEAFFGQGTRLTVV.

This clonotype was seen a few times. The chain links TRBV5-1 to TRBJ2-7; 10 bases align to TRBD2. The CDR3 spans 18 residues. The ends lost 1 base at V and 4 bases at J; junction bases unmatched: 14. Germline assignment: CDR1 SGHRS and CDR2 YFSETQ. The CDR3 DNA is TGCGCCAGCAGCTTGAGAGCGGGGGGGACACAACCCTGGTACGAGCAGTACTTC. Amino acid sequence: CASSLRAGGTQPWYEQYF. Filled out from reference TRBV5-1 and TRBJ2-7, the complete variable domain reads KAGVTQTPRYLIKTRGQQVTLSCSPISGHRSVSWYQQTPGQGLQFLFEYFSETQRNKGNFPGRFSGRQFSNSRSEMNVSTLELGDSALYLCASSLRAGGTQPWYEQYFGPGTRLTVT.

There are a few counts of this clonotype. This CDR3 reads CSVEDPRESSYNEQFF. CDR3 nucleotide sequence: TGCAGCGTTGAGGACCCCCGGGAGAGCTCCTACAATGAGCAGTTCTTC. This chain connects TRBV29-1 to TRBJ2-1; D is possibly TRBD2 (6 bases). Germline-derived CDR1 and CDR2 are SQVTM and ANQGSEA. The CDR3 is made up of 16 amino acids. V gave up 3 bases and J gave up 0 bases, with 15 bases separating them.

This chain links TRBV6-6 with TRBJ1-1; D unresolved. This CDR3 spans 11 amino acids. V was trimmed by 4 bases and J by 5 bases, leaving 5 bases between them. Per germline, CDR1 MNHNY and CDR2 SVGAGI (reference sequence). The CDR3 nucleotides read TGTGCCAGCAGTTGGAGGACTGAAGCTTTCTTT. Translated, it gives CASSWRTEAFF.

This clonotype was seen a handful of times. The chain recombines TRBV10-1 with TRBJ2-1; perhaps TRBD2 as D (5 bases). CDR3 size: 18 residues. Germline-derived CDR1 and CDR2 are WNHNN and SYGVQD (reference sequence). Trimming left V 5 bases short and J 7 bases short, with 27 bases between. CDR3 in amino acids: CASSRKTSGLPDLNEQFF. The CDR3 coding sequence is TGCGCCAGCAGTCGAAAAACCAGCGGACTCCCCGATTTGAATGAGCAGTTCTTC.

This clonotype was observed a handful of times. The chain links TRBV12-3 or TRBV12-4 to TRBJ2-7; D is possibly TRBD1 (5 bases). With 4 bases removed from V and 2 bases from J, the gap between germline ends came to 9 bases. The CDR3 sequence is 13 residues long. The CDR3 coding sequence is TGTGCCAGCAGTTCCGCAGGGACCTACGAGCAGTACTTC. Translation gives CASSSAGTYEQYF.

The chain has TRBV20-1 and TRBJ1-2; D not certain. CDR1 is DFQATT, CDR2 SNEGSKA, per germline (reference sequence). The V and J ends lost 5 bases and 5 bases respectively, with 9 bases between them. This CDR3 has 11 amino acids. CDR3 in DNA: TGCAGTGCTGCATTAGTTTATGGCTACACCTTC. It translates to CSAALVYGYTF.

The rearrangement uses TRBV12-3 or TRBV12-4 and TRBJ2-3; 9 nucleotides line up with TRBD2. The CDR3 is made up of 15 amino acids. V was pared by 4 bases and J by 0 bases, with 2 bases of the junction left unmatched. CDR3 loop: CASSSSGDSTDTQYF. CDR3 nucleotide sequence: TGTGCCAGCAGTTCTAGCGGGGATAGCACAGATACGCAGTATTTT.

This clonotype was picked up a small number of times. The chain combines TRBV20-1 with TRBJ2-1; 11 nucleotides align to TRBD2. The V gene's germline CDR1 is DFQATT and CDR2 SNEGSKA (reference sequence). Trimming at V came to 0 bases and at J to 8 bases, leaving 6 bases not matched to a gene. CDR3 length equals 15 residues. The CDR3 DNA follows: TGCAGTGCTAGAGATGGGACTAGCGGAGACTATGAGCAGTTCTTC. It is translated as CSARDGTSGDYEQFF.

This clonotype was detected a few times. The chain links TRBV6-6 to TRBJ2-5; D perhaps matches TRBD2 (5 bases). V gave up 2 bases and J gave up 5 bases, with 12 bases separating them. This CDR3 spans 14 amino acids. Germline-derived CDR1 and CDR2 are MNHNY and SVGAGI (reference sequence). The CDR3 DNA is TGTGCCAGCAGTTACGTTAGAGGAGGTGAGACCCAGTACTTC. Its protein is CASSYVRGGETQYF.

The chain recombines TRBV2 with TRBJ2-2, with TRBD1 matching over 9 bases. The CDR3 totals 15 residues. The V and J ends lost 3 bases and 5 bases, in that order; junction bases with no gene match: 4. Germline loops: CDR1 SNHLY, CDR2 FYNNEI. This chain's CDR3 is CASSDRTGETGELFF. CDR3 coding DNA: TGTGCCAGCAGTGATAGGACAGGGGAAACCGGGGAGCTGTTTTTT.

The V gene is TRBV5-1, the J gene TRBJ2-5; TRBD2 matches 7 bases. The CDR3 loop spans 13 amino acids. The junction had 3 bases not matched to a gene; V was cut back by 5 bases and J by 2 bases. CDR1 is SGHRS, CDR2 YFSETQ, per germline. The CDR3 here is CASSQLAQETQYF. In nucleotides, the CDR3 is TGCGCCAGCAGTCAACTAGCGCAAGAGACCCAGTACTTC. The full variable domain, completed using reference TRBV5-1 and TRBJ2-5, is KAGVTQTPRYLIKTRGQQVTLSCSPISGHRSVSWYQQTPGQGLQFLFEYFSETQRNKGNFPGRFSGRQFSNSRSEMNVSTLELGDSALYLCASSQLAQETQYFGPGTRLLVL.

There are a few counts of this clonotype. CDR3 bases: TGTGCCAGCAGCCCCGTACTCGACAGGGCGGGAGAGACCCAGTACTTC. Amino acids: CASSPVLDRAGETQYF. The chain links TRBV12-3 or TRBV12-4 to TRBJ2-5; 7 bases align to TRBD1. The CDR3 runs to 16 residues. The trim removed 6 bases at V and 4 bases at J, leaving 14 bases unmatched.

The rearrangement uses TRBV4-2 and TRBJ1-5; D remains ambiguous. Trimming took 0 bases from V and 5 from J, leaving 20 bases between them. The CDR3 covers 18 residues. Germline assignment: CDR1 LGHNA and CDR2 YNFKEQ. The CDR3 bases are TGTGCCAGCAGCCAAGAGTCCTTCGACCCCCTTAGGGATCAGCCCCAGCATTTT. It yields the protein CASSQESFDPLRDQPQHF.

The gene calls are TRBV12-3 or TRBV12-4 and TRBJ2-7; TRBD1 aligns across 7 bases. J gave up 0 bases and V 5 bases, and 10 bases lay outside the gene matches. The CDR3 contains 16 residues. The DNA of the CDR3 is TGTGCCAGCAGTCATAACAGGGGCGCCGCCTCCTACGAGCAGTACTTC. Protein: CASSHNRGAASYEQYF.

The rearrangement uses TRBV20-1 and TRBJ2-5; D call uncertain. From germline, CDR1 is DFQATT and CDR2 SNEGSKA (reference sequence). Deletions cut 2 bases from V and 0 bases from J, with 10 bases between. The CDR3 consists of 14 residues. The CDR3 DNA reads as TGCAGTGCTAGATCCTCAGGTTACCAAGAGACCCAGTACTTC. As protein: CSARSSGYQETQYF.

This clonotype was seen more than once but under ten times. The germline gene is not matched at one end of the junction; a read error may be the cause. CDR3: CAASDPTSGGTDTQYF. DNA of the CDR3: TGTGCCGCCAGTGATCCTACTAGCGGGGGCACAGATACGCAGTATTTT. V gene TRBV24-1 combines with J gene TRBJ2-3; TRBD2 matches 10 bases. Per the germline V gene, CDR1 is KGHDR and CDR2 is SFDVKD. The CDR3 contains 16 residues.